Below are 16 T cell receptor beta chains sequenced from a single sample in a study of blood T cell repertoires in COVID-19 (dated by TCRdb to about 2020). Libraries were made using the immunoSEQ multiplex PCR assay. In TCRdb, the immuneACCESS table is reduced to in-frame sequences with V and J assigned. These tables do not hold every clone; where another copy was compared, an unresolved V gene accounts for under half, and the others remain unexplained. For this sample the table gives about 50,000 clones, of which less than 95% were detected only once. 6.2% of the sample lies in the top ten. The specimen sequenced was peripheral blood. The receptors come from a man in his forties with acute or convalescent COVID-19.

The CDR3 loop is CASSEMAGAGDGQFF. CDR3 nucleotides: TGTGCCAGCAGTGAAATGGCGGGAGCGGGGGATGGGCAGTTCTTC. The chain is built from TRBV6-1 and TRBJ2-1; TRBD2 matches 8 bases. The CDR3 is made up of 15 amino acids. In germline, CDR1 is MNHNS, CDR2 SASEGT. J lost 12 bases, V lost 2 bases, and 12 bases had no gene match.

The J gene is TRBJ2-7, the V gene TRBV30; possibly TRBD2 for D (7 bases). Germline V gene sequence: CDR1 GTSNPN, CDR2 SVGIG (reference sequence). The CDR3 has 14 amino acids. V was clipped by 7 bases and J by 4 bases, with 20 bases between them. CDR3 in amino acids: CAFKGGALGYEQYF. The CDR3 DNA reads TGTGCCTTCAAAGGGGGGGCCCTAGGATACGAGCAGTACTTC.

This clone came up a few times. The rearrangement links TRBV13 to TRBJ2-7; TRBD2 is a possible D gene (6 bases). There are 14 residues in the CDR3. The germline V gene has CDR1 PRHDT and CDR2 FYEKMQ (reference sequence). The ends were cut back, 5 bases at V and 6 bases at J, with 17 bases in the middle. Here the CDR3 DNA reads TGTGCCAGCAGCCCCGGGACTCCTGATTCCGAGCAGTACTTC. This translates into CASSPGTPDSEQYF.

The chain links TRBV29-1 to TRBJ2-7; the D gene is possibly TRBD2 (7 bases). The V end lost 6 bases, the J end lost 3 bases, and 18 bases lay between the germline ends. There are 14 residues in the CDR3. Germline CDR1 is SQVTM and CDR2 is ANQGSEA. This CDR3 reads CSVAGRGGGYEQYF. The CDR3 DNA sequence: TGCAGCGTGGCCGGCAGGGGAGGGGGCTACGAGCAGTACTTC.

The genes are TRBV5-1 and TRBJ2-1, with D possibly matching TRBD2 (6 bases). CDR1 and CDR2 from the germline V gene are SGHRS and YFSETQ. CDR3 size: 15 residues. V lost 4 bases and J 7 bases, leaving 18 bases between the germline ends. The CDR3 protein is CASSEETSSLNEQFF. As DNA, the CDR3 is TGCGCCAGCAGCGAGGAGACTAGTTCTTTGAATGAGCAGTTCTTC.

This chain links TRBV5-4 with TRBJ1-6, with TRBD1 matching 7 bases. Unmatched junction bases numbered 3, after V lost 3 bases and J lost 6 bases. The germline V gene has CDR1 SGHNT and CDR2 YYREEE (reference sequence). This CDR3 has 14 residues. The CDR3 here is CASSSDRANSPLHF. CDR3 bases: TGTGCCAGCAGCTCAGACAGGGCTAATTCACCCCTCCACTTT.

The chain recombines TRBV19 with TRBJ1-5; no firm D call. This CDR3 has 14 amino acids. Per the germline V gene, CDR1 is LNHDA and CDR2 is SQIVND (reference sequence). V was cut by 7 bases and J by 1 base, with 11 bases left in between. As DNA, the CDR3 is TGTGCCAGTACTCCGGGAGGGAGCAATCAGCCCCAGCATTTT. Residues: CASTPGGSNQPQHF.

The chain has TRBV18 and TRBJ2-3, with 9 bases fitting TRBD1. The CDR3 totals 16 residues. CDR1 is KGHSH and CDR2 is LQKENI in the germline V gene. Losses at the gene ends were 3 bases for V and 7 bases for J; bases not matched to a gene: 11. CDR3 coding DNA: TGTGCCAGCTCACCCCCACAGGGGGCTTTGGGAAATACGCAGTATTTT. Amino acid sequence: CASSPPQGALGNTQYF.

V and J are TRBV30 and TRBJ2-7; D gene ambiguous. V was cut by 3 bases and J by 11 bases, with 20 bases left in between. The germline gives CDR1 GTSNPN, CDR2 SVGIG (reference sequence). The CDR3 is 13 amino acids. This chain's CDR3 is CAWSADRDQEEYF. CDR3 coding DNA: TGTGCCTGGAGCGCCGACCGAGACCAGGAAGAGTACTTC.

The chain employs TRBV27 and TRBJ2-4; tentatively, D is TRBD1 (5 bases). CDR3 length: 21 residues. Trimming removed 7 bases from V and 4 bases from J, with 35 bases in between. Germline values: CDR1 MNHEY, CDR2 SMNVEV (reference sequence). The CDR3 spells CASIVLYLGRWLTREKNIQYF. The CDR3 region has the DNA TGTGCCAGCATAGTTTTGTACTTGGGGCGATGGCTGACGAGAGAAAAAAACATTCAGTACTTC.

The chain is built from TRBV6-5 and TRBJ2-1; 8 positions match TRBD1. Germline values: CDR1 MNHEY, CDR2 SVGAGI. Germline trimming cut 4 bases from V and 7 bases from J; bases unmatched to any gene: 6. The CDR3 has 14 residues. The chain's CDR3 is CASSLGNRGNEQFF. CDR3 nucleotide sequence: TGTGCCAGCAGTTTAGGGAACAGGGGGAATGAGCAGTTCTTC.

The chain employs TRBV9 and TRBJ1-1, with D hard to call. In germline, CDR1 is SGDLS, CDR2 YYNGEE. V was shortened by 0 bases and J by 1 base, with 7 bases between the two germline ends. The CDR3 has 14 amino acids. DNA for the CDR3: TGTGCCAGCAGCGTAGACAGAGAGAACACTGAAGCTTTCTTT. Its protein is CASSVDRENTEAFF.

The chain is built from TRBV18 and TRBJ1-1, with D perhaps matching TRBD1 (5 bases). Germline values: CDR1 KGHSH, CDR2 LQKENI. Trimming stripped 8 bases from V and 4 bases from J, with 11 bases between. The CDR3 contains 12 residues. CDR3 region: CASTGRITEAFF. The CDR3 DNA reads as TGTGCCAGCACAGGCCGGATCACTGAAGCTTTCTTT.

CDR3 region: CASSYQGASENNEQFF. CDR3 sequence (DNA): TGTGCCAGCAGTTACCAGGGGGCTAGCGAGAACAATGAGCAGTTCTTC. The chain couples TRBV6-6 to TRBJ2-1; TRBD1 matches 8 bases. V was clipped by 2 bases and J by 5 bases; unmatched bases: 8. Germline-derived CDR1 and CDR2 are MNHNY and SVGAGI (reference sequence). The CDR3 length is 16 residues.

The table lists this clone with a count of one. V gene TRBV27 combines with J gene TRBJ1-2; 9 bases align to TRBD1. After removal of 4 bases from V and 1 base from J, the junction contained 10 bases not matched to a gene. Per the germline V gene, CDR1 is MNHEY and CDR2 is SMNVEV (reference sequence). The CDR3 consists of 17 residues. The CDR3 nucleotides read TGTGCCAGCAGTTCAAACAGGGGGCGCGATTATAACTATGGCTACACCTTC. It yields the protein CASSSNRGRDYNYGYTF.

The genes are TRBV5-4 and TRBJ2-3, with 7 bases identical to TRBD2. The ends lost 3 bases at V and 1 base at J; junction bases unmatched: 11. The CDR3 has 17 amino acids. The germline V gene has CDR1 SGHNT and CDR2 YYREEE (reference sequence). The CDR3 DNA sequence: TGTGCCAGCAGCTATTCACCTAGCGGAACTCGCACAGATACGCAGTATTTT. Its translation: CASSYSPSGTRTDTQYF.